This TCR beta chain was obtained from a study of T cells expressing NK-cell markers. Study overall: Source material for TCR beta repertoires consisted of sorted CD3+CD56+NKG2C+, CD3+CD56+NKG2C- and CD3+CD56-NKG2C+ T cells. With respect to HCMV, seven of the eight sequenced donors were seropositive, and one was seronegative.

The authors generated TCR beta cDNA through 5'RACE template switching with UMIs. For each CDR3 protein, TCRdb gives one entry from its re-call of the 5' RACE reads, without DNA. This sample's table has 400,000 to 500,000 distinct CDR3 sequences. The germline gives CDR1 SGHAT, CDR2 FQNNGV. This CDR3 comprises 18 residues. Of note for this clonotype: The antigen is unknown.

Whole-study findings and limits: In about six donors, dominant NKG2C+ clonotypes were about 1.0-7.0% of CD8+ T cells.

Sequenced: blood T cells: a sorted CD56 or NKG2C T cell subset, CD4+ or CD8+ T cells, or bulk PBMC T cells (not recorded which). The chain combines TRBV11-2 with TRBJ2-1; without DNA, the TCRdb call of TRBD2 cannot be checked. The source of this sequence is a woman aged 18-70 years in good health. The CDR3 region is CASSLGTSGSLPYNEQFF.